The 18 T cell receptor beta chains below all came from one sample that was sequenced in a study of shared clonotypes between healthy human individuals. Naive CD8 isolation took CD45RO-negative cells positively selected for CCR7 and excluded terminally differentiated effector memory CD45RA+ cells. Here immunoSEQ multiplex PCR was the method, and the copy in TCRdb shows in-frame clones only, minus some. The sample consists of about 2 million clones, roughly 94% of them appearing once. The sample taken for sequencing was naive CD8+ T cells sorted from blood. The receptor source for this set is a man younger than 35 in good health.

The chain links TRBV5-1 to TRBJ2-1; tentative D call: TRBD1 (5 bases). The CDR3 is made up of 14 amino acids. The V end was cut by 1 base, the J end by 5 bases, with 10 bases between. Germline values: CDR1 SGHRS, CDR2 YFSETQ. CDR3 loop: CASSLRGYDNEQFF. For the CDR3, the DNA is TGCGCCAGCAGCTTGAGGGGATACGACAATGAGCAGTTCTTC.

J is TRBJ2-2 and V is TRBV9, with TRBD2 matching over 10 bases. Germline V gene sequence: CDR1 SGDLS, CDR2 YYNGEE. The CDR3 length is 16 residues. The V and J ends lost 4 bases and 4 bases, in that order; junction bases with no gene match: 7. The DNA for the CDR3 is TGTGCCAGCAGCCCAGTAGCGGGGGGACCCACCGGGGAGCTGTTTTTT. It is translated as CASSPVAGGPTGELFF.

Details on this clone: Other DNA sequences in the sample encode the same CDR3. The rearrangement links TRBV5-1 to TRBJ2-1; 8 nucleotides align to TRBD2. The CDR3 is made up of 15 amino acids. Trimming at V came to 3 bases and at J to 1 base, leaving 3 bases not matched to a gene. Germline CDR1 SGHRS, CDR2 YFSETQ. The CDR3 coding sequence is TGCGCCAGCAGCTCAACTAGCGGATCCTACAATGAGCAGTTCTTC. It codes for CASSSTSGSYNEQFF.

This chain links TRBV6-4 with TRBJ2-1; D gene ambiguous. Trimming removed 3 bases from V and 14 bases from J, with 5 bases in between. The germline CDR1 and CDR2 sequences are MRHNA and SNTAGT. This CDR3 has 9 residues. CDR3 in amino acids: CASSESKFF. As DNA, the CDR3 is TGTGCCAGCAGTGAAAGTAAGTTCTTC.

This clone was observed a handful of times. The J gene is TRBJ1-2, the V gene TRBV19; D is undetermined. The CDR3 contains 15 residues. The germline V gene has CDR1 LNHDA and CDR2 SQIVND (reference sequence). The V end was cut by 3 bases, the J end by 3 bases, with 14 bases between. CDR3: CASSIPLGIDYGYTF. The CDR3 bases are TGTGCCAGTAGTATCCCCCTCGGGATTGACTATGGCTACACCTTC.

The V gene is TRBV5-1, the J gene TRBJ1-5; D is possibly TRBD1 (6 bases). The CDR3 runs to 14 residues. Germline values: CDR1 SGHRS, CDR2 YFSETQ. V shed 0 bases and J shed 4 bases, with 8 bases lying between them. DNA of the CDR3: TGCGCCAGCAGCTTGGAACAGGGTAATCAGCCCCAGCATTTT. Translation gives CASSLEQGNQPQHF. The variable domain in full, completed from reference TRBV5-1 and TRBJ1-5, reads KAGVTQTPRYLIKTRGQQVTLSCSPISGHRSVSWYQQTPGQGLQFLFEYFSETQRNKGNFPGRFSGRQFSNSRSEMNVSTLELGDSALYLCASSLEQGNQPQHFGDGTRLSIL.

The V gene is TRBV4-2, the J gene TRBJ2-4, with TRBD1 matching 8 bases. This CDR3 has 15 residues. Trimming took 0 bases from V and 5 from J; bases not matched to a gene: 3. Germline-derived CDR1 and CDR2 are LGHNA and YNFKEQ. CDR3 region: CASSQEQQGENIQYF. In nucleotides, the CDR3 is TGTGCCAGCAGCCAAGAACAACAGGGGGAAAACATTCAGTACTTC.

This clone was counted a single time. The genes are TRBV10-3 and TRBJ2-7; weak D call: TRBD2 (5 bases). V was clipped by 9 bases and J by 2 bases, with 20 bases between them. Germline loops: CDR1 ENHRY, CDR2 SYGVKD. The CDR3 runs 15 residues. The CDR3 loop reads CAIREDSSLPYEQYF. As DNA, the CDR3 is TGTGCCATACGCGAGGACTCCTCATTGCCCTACGAGCAGTACTTC.

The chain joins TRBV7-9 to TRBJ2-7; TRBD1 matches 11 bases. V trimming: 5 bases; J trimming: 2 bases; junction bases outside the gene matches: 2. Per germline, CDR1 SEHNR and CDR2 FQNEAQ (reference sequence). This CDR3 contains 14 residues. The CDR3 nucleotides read TGTGCCAGCAGCCGGACAGGGGGCACCTACGAGCAGTACTTC. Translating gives CASSRTGGTYEQYF.

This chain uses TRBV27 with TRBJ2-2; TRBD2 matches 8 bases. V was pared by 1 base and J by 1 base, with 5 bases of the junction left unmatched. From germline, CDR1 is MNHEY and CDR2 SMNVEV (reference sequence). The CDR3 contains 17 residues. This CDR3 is CASSLLSSGQNTGELFF. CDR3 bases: TGTGCCAGCAGTTTATTGTCTAGCGGGCAGAACACCGGGGAGCTGTTTTTT.

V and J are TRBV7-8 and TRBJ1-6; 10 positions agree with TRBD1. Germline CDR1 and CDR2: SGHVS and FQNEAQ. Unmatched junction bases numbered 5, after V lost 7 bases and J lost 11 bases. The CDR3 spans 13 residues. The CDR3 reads CASTGTGVTPLHF. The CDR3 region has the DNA TGTGCCAGCACCGGGACAGGGGTGACACCCCTCCACTTT.

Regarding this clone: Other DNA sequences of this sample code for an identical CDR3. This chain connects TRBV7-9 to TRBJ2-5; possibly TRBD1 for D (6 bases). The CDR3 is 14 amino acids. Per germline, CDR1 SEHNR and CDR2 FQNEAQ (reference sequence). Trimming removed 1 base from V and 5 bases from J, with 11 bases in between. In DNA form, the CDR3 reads TGTGCCAGCAGCTTAGTACAGGGTGCCGAGACCCAGTACTTC. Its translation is CASSLVQGAETQYF.

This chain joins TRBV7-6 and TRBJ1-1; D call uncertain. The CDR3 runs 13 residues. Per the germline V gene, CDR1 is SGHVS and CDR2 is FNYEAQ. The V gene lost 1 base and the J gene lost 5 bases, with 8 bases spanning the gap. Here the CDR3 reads CASSLGGRTEAFF. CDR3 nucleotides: TGTGCCAGCAGCTTAGGAGGGAGGACTGAAGCTTTCTTT.

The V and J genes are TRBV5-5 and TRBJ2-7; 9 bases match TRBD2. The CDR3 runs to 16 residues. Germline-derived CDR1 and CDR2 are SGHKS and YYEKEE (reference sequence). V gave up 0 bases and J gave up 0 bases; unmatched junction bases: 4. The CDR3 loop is CASSLEASGVSYEQYF. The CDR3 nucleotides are TGTGCCAGCAGCTTGGAGGCTAGCGGGGTCTCCTACGAGCAGTACTTC. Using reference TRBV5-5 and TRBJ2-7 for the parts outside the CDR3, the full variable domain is DAGVTQSPTHLIKTRGQQVTLRCSPISGHKSVSWYQQVLGQGPQFIFQYYEKEERGRGNFPDRFSARQFPNYSSELNVNALLLGDSALYLCASSLEASGVSYEQYFGPGTRLTVT.

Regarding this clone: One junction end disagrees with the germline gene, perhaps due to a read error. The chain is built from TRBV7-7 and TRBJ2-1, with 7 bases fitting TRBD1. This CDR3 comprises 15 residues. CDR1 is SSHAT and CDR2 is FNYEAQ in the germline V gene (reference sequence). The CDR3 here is CASSLARGPHNEQFF. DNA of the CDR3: TGTGCTAGCAGCTTAGCTAGGGGGCCCCACAATGAGCAGTTCTTC.

Written as DNA, the CDR3 is TGCGCCAGCAGCCAAGAGACTAGTGGTGCGGCAGATACGCAGTATTTT. Protein product: CASSQETSGAADTQYF. The chain is built from TRBV4-3 and TRBJ2-3; D perhaps matches TRBD2 (6 bases). The germline CDR1 and CDR2 sequences are LGHNA and YSLEER. Trimming shortened V by 0 bases and J by 4 bases, and 14 bases separated the two germline ends. The CDR3 length is 16 residues.

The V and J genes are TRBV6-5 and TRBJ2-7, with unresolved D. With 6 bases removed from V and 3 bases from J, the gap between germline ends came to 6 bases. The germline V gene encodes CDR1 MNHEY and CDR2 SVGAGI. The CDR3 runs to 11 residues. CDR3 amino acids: CASREGYEQYF. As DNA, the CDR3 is TGTGCCAGCAGAGAAGGCTACGAGCAGTACTTC.

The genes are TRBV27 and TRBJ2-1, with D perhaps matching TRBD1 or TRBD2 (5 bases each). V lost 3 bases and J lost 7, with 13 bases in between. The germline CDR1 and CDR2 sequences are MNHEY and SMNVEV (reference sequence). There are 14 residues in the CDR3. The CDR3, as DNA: TGTGCCAGCAGTTTTTGGGGGAACCAAAATGAGCAGTTCTTC. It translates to CASSFWGNQNEQFF.